The entry below describes one T cell receptor (beta chain). No cognate antigen has been identified for it. No clone much larger than this one lies a single base away; base qualities are absent. Compared with germline, V lacks 6 bases and J lacks 6 bases; bases without a gene match: 4. Taken from the germline V gene, the CDR1 and CDR2 loops are KGHSH and LQKENI. Taken from cysteine to phenylalanine, the CDR3 has 13 residues. Just the 39-base CDR3 DNA is kept, in frame starting at base 1. Using the deep immunoSEQ assay, multiplex PCR amplified TCR CDR3 regions from genomic DNA. Extracted genomic DNA from each cell subset was spread evenly across all wells of several immunoSEQ 96-well plates, with each plate serving as a replicate. For sorted subsets, about 210 ng of genomic DNA, equivalent to some 33,000 T cell genomes, went into each replicate PCR. Purified libraries were measured with a Qubit 3.0 fluorometer, size-checked on a Bioanalyzer 2100, and measured again with the KAPA Library Quantification kit. Each immunoSEQ 96-well plate was sequenced on its own single-read 150-cycle Illumina NextSeq 550 flow cell. In the original analysis: Because the immunoSEQ output held only junctional sequences and lacked quality scores, the filtering could not match the filtering applied to full-length reads. Sequences were annotated with PyIR, a Python wrapper for IgBLAST v1.9, and V/J genes and CDR3 were assigned using IMGT germline references. Any read was removed if the V/J assignment was weak (E-value above 1e-6), the CDR3 was missing, or the read contained stop codons, out-of-frame junctions, or ambiguous translated residues. V3J clonotypes were defined as sequences sharing an identical inferred V gene, J gene, and CDR3 amino acid sequence. The percentage overlap between two repertoires was calculated by dividing the number of shared unique clonotypes by the size of the smaller repertoire. Three approaches were used to assess repertoire richness: RTK rarefaction, the Chao1 estimator, and Recon v2.1 estimates of unobserved clonotypes. OLGA was used to compute generation probabilities for all TCRbeta clonotypes that the gDNA method yielded from a handful of donors. Sourced from immuneACCESS, this table was stored by TCRdb with only in-frame sequences that have V and J called. A share of the clones is absent; for the studies checked, an unresolved V gene accounts for under half, and the remainder has no known explanation. The DNA gave D and trimming, while V, J and clone size come from that table. Across this sample there are 800,000 to 1,200,000 clones, with about four fifths seen only once. The ten biggest clones cover approximately 0.56% of the sample.

This sample stems from a study of shared clonotypes between healthy human individuals (dated by TCRdb to 2018 to 2021). For the wider study: A couple of women and a few men aged 18 to 49 years were included in the cohort. To increase sequencing depth and limit assay-specific biases, different laboratories used diverse techniques to prepare libraries and sequence TCR repertoires. Each donor's leukapheresis produced roughly between about 0.8 and 8.9 billion PBMCs. For each donor, three plates each were used for CD4 naive and CD4 memory, two plates were used for CD8 naive, and one plate was used for CD8 memory. The study deeply sequenced blood TCR repertoires of five healthy adults to estimate repertoire size and the extent of clonotype sharing between individuals. Overall study results and their limits: Higher generation probabilities were observed for clonotypes shared by all four sorted-subset donors than for non-shared clonotypes. Because the study included only a small number of donors, the genetic and exposure-history diversity represented was limited. Rarefaction of sorted-subset datasets indicated incomplete sequencing despite the large sequencing depth. Naive subsets generally had larger estimated clonotype richness than memory subsets. Sampling was restricted to blood, and TCR repertoires in tissue are likely to differ from TCR repertoires in blood. Based on pairwise subsampling, the degree of clonotype sharing among donors was expected to be affected by sequencing depth. When several donors were compared, the shared fraction of clonotypes was about 5% for naive CD4, roughly 3.4% for naive CD8, 2.3% for memory CD4, and around 0.37% for memory CD8.

Donors were healthy HIV-negative adults with no recently reported acute infections or vaccinations. Every donor was a Caucasian adult residing in Nashville, Tennessee, USA. CD4+ T cells were enriched by magnetic negative selection; naive cells were then positively selected on CD45RA, and the negative fraction formed the memory subset. Blood was obtained by leukapheresis, after which PBMCs were separated by Ficoll-Histopaque density gradient centrifugation and cryopreserved in liquid nitrogen vapor phase. Purity and quantity of every magnetically sorted T cell population were checked by analytical flow cytometry. From each sorted fraction, genomic DNA was isolated and quantified by UV absorbance on a Nanodrop 2000c.

The chain is encoded by TRBV18 joined to TRBJ2-7, with 11 junctional bases fitting TRBD2. Material: memory CD4+ T cells from PBMCs. In light of the paper, this sample's cell subset or site label describes: CD45RA-negative fraction. The TCR was taken from a man aged 18 to 30 in good health. Some clones in this sample may be carry-over from other donors' samples. The CDR3 reads CASSSTSGTEQYF. The DNA sequence is as follows: TGTGCCAGCTCGTCGACTAGCGGGACCGAGCAGTACTTC.